The 22 T cell receptor beta chains in this list originate from one sample, sequenced in a study of T cells after yellow fever vaccination. Each CDR3 protein gets one entry after TCRdb re-called the 5' RACE reads with MiXCR. This sample has hundreds of thousands of distinct CDR3 sequences, with under 15% found just once. This material consisted of CD4+ T cells sorted from PBMCs, taken 15 days after the yellow fever booster vaccination. These receptors all stem from a young man who received the YFV17D yellow fever vaccine.

In this sample, this clonotype turned up a few times. This chain links TRBV19 with TRBJ1-1, with 9 positions matching TRBD1. The germline V gene encodes CDR1 LNHDA and CDR2 SQIVND (reference sequence). The V segment lost 7 bases and the J segment 1 base; nucleotides outside the gene matches: 4. The CDR3 length is 14 residues. CDR3 DNA sequence: TGTGCCAGTACCTCGGGACAGGGGAACACTGAAGCTTTCTTT. It encodes CASTSGQGNTEAFF.

The V gene is TRBV20-1, the J gene TRBJ2-3, with 9 bases fitting TRBD2. This CDR3 region has 14 residues. Germline assignment: CDR1 DFQATT and CDR2 SNEGSKA (reference sequence). Unmatched junction bases numbered 5, after V lost 3 bases and J lost 4 bases. In DNA, the CDR3 is TGCAGTGCTAGTTCAGCGGGGGGATCAGATACGCAGTATTTT. Amino acids: CSASSAGGSDTQYF.

This clonotype was picked up many times. The chain links TRBV24-1 to TRBJ2-1; the D gene is possibly TRBD2 (6 bases). The CDR3 is 12 residues long. CDR1 KGHDR and CDR2 SFDVKD come from the germline V gene. The V gene lost 2 bases and the J gene lost 15 bases, with 13 bases spanning the gap. CDR3 in amino acids: CATSDWEDWRFF. For the CDR3, the DNA is TGTGCCACCAGTGATTGGGAGGATTGGCGGTTCTTC.

This clonotype was counted between two and nine times. The chain joins TRBV6-2 or TRBV6-3 to TRBJ2-7; tentative D call: TRBD2 (6 bases). The V gene's germline CDR1 is MNHEY and CDR2 SVGEGT. The CDR3 runs to 12 residues. V was shortened by 5 bases and J by 12 bases, with 17 bases between the two germline ends. CDR3 in DNA: TGTGCCAGCAGTCCGGACTACCGAGGAGGGTACTTC. This encodes CASSPDYRGGYF.

This clonotype has more than one count but fewer than ten. This chain connects TRBV19 to TRBJ1-4; a possible D gene is TRBD1 (5 bases). The V end was cut by 5 bases, the J end by 7 bases, with 14 bases between. CDR1 LNHDA and CDR2 SQIVND come from the germline V gene (reference sequence). The CDR3 runs 14 residues. Here the CDR3 reads CASSSRGTGEKLFF. CDR3 bases: TGTGCCAGTAGTTCGCGGGGGACCGGTGAAAAACTGTTTTTT.

This chain uses TRBV19 with TRBJ1-2; D is unresolved. CDR3 size: 16 residues. Germline-derived CDR1 and CDR2 are LNHDA and SQIVND (reference sequence). The V and J ends lost 7 bases and 5 bases respectively, with 23 bases between them. The CDR3 here is CASKSFAPPAAYGYTF. The CDR3 bases are TGTGCCAGTAAATCTTTCGCGCCACCTGCCGCTTATGGCTACACCTTC.

The chain is built from TRBV10-3 and TRBJ2-3, with 9 positions matching TRBD1. The germline V gene has CDR1 ENHRY and CDR2 SYGVKD. The CDR3 extends over 14 amino acids. Trimming removed 7 bases from V and 7 bases from J; junction bases left unmatched: 9. The CDR3 spells CAINPGQGGNTQYF. The CDR3 DNA reads TGTGCCATCAATCCGGGACAGGGAGGAAATACGCAGTATTTT.

In DNA, the CDR3 is TGTGCCAGCAGCTTAGTTTCGACAGGGCAACTGTTTTTT. This translates into CASSLVSTGQLFF. The V call is TRBV7-9, the J call TRBJ1-4, with 7 positions matching TRBD1. The CDR3 is made up of 13 amino acids. Unmatched junction bases numbered 5, after V lost 1 base and J lost 12 bases. The germline V gene encodes CDR1 SEHNR and CDR2 FQNEAQ (reference sequence).

There are many counts of this clonotype. The CDR3 sequence is CASSPRTGPHEQYF. In DNA form, the CDR3 reads TGTGCCAGCAGCCCTCGGACAGGCCCCCACGAGCAGTACTTC. The chain links TRBV11-2 to TRBJ2-7, with 7 bases identical to TRBD1. Germline loops: CDR1 SGHAT, CDR2 FQNNGV. Trimming at V came to 5 bases and at J to 5 bases, leaving 9 bases not matched to a gene. The CDR3 extends over 14 amino acids.

The chain has TRBV5-1 and TRBJ1-4, with a weak D call TRBD1 (6 bases). Trimming pared 0 bases from V and 7 bases from J, leaving 16 bases between. Germline V CDR1 and CDR2: SGHRS, YFSETQ. The CDR3 extends over 16 amino acids. As DNA, the CDR3 is TGCGCCAGCAGCTTGGCCGGGGGGCTCAACGGTGAAAAACTGTTTTTT. Protein product: CASSLAGGLNGEKLFF.

The chain combines TRBV11-2 with TRBJ1-2; D not resolved. The ends were cut back, 4 bases at V and 3 bases at J, with 15 bases in the middle. Germline-derived CDR1 and CDR2 are SGHAT and FQNNGV. The CDR3 length is 15 residues. CDR3 loop: CASSSRRRGYYGYTF. For the CDR3, the DNA is TGTGCCAGCAGCTCCCGCCGTCGGGGTTACTATGGCTACACCTTC.

This clonotype was observed at least ten times. This rearrangement joins TRBV7-2 to TRBJ2-2; D is uncertain. V lost 3 bases, J lost 3 bases, and 2 bases lay in between. This CDR3 contains 12 residues. Per the germline V gene, CDR1 is SGHTA and CDR2 is FQGNSA. Here the CDR3 DNA reads TGTGCCAGCAGCTTCTACACCGGGGAGCTGTTTTTT. This codes for CASSFYTGELFF.

This rearrangement joins TRBV5-1 to TRBJ2-3, with D unclear. The CDR3 runs 13 residues. Deletions cut 1 base from V and 4 bases from J, with 7 bases between. CDR1 and CDR2 from the germline V gene are SGHRS and YFSETQ. In DNA form, the CDR3 reads TGCGCCAGCAGCTTGATACCGGCAGATACGCAGTATTTT. It yields the protein CASSLIPADTQYF. The full variable domain, rest sourced from reference TRBV5-1 and TRBJ2-3, is KAGVTQTPRYLIKTRGQQVTLSCSPISGHRSVSWYQQTPGQGLQFLFEYFSETQRNKGNFPGRFSGRQFSNSRSEMNVSTLELGDSALYLCASSLIPADTQYFGPGTRLTVL.

This clonotype has just a few counts. The chain is built from TRBV12-3 or TRBV12-4 and TRBJ2-3; 7 bases are shared with TRBD1. The CDR3 length is 14 residues. With V trimmed by 2 bases and J by 5 bases, 4 bases remained unmatched. DNA for the CDR3: TGTGCCAGCAGTTTATTAGGGGGCGTAGATACGCAGTATTTT. Residues: CASSLLGGVDTQYF.

V is TRBV4-2 and J is TRBJ1-6; 9 nucleotides line up with TRBD1. This CDR3 has 17 residues. CDR1 and CDR2 (germline): LGHNA, YNFKEQ. V dropped 3 bases and J dropped 7; count of bases not matched to a gene: 10. CDR3 nucleotides: TGTGCCAGCAGCCAGATCGGGGGGGACAGGGACAATTCACCCCTCCACTTT. Protein: CASSQIGGDRDNSPLHF.

This clonotype was observed a few times. This chain uses TRBV7-6 with TRBJ2-7; possibly TRBD1 or TRBD2 for D (6 bases each). The germline V gene encodes CDR1 SGHVS and CDR2 FNYEAQ. V was shortened by 5 bases and J by 0 bases, with 20 bases between the two germline ends. The CDR3 length is 17 residues. As DNA, the CDR3 is TGTGCCAGCAGCCCGCTAGAGGGGGGACTTAGCTCCTACGAGCAGTACGTC. Its protein product is CASSPLEGGLSSYEQYV.

V usage is TRBV15 and J usage is TRBJ1-5; tentative D call: TRBD1 (6 bases). The CDR3 loop spans 15 amino acids. Germline V gives CDR1 LNHNV, CDR2 YYDKDF (reference sequence). V lost 5 bases and J 2 bases, leaving 13 bases between the germline ends. The CDR3 bases are TGTGCCACCAGCCCGGTCTCAGGGGGCAATCAGCCCCAGCATTTT. It specifies CATSPVSGGNQPQHF.

The rearrangement uses TRBV5-4 and TRBJ2-5; D tentatively reads TRBD1 or TRBD2 (5 bases each). Trimming stripped 5 bases from V and 4 bases from J, with 15 bases between. This CDR3 is 14 amino acids long. Per germline, CDR1 SGHNT and CDR2 YYREEE (reference sequence). CDR3 residues: CASRPGAEGETQYF. The CDR3 DNA reads as TGTGCCAGCAGGCCCGGGGCCGAGGGAGAGACCCAGTACTTC.

CDR3 DNA: TGTGCCACCGGGACGAGTAGAGGCACAGATACGCAGTATTTT. This codes for CATGTSRGTDTQYF. V usage is TRBV7-2 and J usage is TRBJ2-3, with D tentatively TRBD1 or TRBD2 (5 bases each). The V gene's germline CDR1 is SGHTA and CDR2 FQGNSA. The CDR3 consists of 14 residues. The V and J ends lost 10 bases and 1 base respectively, with 15 bases between them.

The chain has TRBV3-1 and TRBJ1-2; D is unresolved. The ends were cut back, 0 bases at V and 7 bases at J, with 6 bases in the middle. The CDR3 extends over 12 amino acids. Per germline, CDR1 LGHDT and CDR2 YNNKEL (reference sequence). CDR3 nucleotide sequence: TGTGCCAGCAGCCAAGAGAGCGTTGGCTACACCTTC. Its translation: CASSQESVGYTF.

This clonotype was recorded a few times. The chain joins TRBV7-3 to TRBJ2-2, with D perhaps TRBD2 (6 bases). CDR3 length equals 15 residues. Per the germline V gene, CDR1 is SGHTA and CDR2 is FQGTGA. V gave up 2 bases and J gave up 6 bases, with 13 bases separating them. The CDR3 spells CASSLSGSNPGELFF. CDR3 in DNA: TGTGCCAGCAGCTTATCCGGGAGCAACCCCGGGGAGCTGTTTTTT.

This clonotype was observed a handful of times. Germline and junction disagree at one end, which may indicate a read error. The rearrangement uses TRBV7-2 and TRBJ2-5; the D gene is possibly TRBD2 (5 bases). Per germline, CDR1 SGHTA and CDR2 FQGNSA. This CDR3 has 13 residues. Here the CDR3 reads CVSSFTSAETQYF. The CDR3 DNA reads TGTGTCAGCAGCTTTACTAGTGCAGAGACCCAGTACTTC.